This TCR beta chain was recovered during a study of cytomegalovirus exposure and HLA in healthy donors. About this clone itself: Its antigen is currently unknown.

At sampling all donors were nominally healthy, likely with unrecorded immune exposures. Study conclusions and caveats: The investigators catalogued 150 to 200 TCR beta chains as cytomegalovirus-associated. Testing in vitro showed a few CMV-associated chains specific for CMV antigens.

The length of the CDR3 is 17 residues. The germline CDR1 and CDR2 sequences are SGHRS and YFSETQ. V lost 5 bases and J lost 2; bases outside the gene matches: 16. The PCR had 60 Vbeta and 13 Jbeta primers. Data came from immunoSEQ multiplex PCR; TCRdb stores just in-frame clones and leaves some out. The table has 150,000 to 180,000 clones, about 68% seen once. This clonotype was obtained from a man younger than 30 in good health and CMV-seronegative. The sequenced sample consisted of PBMCs. The chain has TRBV5-1 and TRBJ2-7, with 7 bases lining up with TRBD1. CDR3 DNA: TGCGCCAGCAGTCCGTCCCCCGGGGCAGGGGGAACCTACGAGCAGTACTTC. Its translation: CASSPSPGAGGTYEQYF.